Included here is one T cell receptor (beta chain) sequence, with context. This sample is drawn from a study of blood T cell repertoires in COVID-19. Looking at the study overall: The United States, Italy and Spain provided the acute and convalescent COVID-19 samples. Nucleic acid was either cDNA or gDNA, and it came from T cells, B-cell-depleted T cells, or PBMCs.

The CDR3 is 13 residues long. The trim removed 5 bases at V and 7 bases at J, leaving 2 bases unmatched. Germline-derived CDR1 and CDR2 are MNHEY and SMNVEV (reference sequence). How the authors handled the data: Nucleated cell counts were estimated from reference gene primer amplification. Produced via immunoSEQ multiplex PCR; TCRdb's table is partial and in-frame only. V and J calls and clone size are as listed in that table; D and trimming were resolved from the DNA. The repertoire holds roughly 190,000 clones, with 85% to 90% as singletons. The clonotype comes from a man aged 40-55 years with active or convalescent COVID-19. The chain employs TRBV27 and TRBJ1-6; TRBD1 matches at 7 bases. Sequencing was carried out using peripheral blood. CDR3 in DNA: TGTGCCAGCAGTCCACAGGGGAATTCACCCCTCCACTTT. Translation: CASSPQGNSPLHF.